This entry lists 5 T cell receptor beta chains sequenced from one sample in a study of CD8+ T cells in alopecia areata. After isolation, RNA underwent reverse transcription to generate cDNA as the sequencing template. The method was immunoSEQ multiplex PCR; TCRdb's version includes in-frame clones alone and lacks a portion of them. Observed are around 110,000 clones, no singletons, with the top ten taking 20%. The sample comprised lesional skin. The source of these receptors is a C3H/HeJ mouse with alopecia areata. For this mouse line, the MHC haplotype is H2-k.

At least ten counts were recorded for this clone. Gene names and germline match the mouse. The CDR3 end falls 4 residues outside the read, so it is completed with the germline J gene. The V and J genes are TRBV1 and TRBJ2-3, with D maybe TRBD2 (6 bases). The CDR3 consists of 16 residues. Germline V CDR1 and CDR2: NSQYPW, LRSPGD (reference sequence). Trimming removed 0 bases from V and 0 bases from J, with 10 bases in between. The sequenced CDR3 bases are TGCACCTGCAGTGCAGATCGGGGGGACAGTGCAGAA. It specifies CTCSADRGDSAE. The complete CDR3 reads CTCSADRGDSAETLYF.

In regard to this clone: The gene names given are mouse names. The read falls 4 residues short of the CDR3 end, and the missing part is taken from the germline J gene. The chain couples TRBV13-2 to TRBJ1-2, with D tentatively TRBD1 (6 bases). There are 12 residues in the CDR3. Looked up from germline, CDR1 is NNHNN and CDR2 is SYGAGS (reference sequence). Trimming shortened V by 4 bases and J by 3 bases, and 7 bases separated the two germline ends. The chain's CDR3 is CASGPGDSDYTF. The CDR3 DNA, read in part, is TGTGCCAGCGGTCCAGGGGACTCC.

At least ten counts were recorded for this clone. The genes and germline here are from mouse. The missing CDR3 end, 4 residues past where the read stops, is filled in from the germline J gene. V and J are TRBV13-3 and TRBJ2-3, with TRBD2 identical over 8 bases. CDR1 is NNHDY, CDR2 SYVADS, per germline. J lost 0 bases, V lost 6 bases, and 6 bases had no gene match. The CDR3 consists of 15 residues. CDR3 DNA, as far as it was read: TGTGCCAGCAACCCTGGGGGGTCTAGTGCAGAA. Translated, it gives CASNPGGSSAE. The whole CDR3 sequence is CASNPGGSSAETLYF.

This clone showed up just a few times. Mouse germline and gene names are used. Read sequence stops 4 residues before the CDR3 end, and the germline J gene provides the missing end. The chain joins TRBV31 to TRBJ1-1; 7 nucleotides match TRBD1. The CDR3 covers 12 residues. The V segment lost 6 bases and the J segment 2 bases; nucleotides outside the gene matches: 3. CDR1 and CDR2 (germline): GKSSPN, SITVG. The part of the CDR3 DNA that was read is TGTGCCTGCAGGGGGTCCAACACA. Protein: CACRGSNT. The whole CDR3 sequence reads CACRGSNTEVFF.

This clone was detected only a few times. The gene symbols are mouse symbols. The CDR3 here is CTCSAEQGSGAEQFF. The CDR3 DNA, read in part, is TGCACCTGCAGTGCAGAACAGGGGTCAGGGGCT. The chain combines TRBV1 with TRBJ2-1, with TRBD1 matching 7 bases. Coverage ceases 4 residues before the CDR3 finishes, and the germline J gene fills in the end. This CDR3 spans 15 amino acids. Germline values: CDR1 NSQYPW, CDR2 LRSPGD (reference sequence).